What follows are 8 T cell receptor beta chains derived from one specimen sequenced in a study of blood T cell repertoires in COVID-19. The method was immunoSEQ multiplex PCR; TCRdb's version includes in-frame clones alone and lacks a portion of them. This sample yields 150,000 or so clones, of which around 90% are seen a single time; around 1.5% belongs to the top ten. The specimen was peripheral blood. The receptors derive from a woman aged 45-65 years with acute or convalescent COVID-19.

The V gene is TRBV5-4, the J gene TRBJ2-5; the match to TRBD2 covers 11 bases. This CDR3 contains 17 residues. CDR1 SGHNT and CDR2 YYREEE come from the germline V gene (reference sequence). With 4 bases clipped from V and 0 bases from J, the junction kept 8 bases outside the gene matches. DNA of the CDR3: TGTGCCAGCAGCGTCAGAGGGGGACTAGCGGACCAAGAGACCCAGTACTTC. It yields the protein CASSVRGGLADQETQYF.

The V call is TRBV19, the J call TRBJ1-1; D unresolved. Germline values: CDR1 LNHDA, CDR2 SQIVND (reference sequence). CDR3 length equals 15 residues. The V gene lost 5 bases and the J gene lost 1 base, with 14 bases spanning the gap. This chain's CDR3 is CASSVGDTRNTEAFF. The CDR3 DNA sequence: TGTGCCAGTAGTGTTGGCGACACCAGGAACACTGAAGCTTTCTTT.

The chain has TRBV5-1 and TRBJ2-2, with TRBD1 matching over 8 bases. Germline V gene lookup returns CDR1 SGHRS and CDR2 YFSETQ. With 4 bases clipped from V and 4 bases from J, the junction kept 6 bases outside the gene matches. The CDR3 length is 15 residues. In nucleotides, the CDR3 is TGCGCCAGCAGCCCCCGACAGGGGCGCACCGGGGAGCTGTTTTTT. Amino acid sequence: CASSPRQGRTGELFF. The variable domain in full, completed from reference TRBV5-1 and TRBJ2-2, reads KAGVTQTPRYLIKTRGQQVTLSCSPISGHRSVSWYQQTPGQGLQFLFEYFSETQRNKGNFPGRFSGRQFSNSRSEMNVSTLELGDSALYLCASSPRQGRTGELFFGEGSRLTVL.

The chain links TRBV7-2 to TRBJ1-3; D is undetermined. Trimming took 2 bases from V and 0 from J, leaving 14 bases between them. CDR1 and CDR2 (germline): SGHTA, FQGNSA. The CDR3 covers 17 residues. This chain's CDR3 is CASSLRFGVFSGNTIYF. The DNA for the CDR3 is TGTGCCAGCAGCTTACGGTTCGGGGTCTTCTCTGGAAACACCATATATTTT.

The chain joins TRBV24-1 to TRBJ1-4; TRBD1 agrees at 7 bases. Germline values: CDR1 KGHDR, CDR2 SFDVKD. The junction had 18 bases not matched to a gene; V was cut back by 4 bases and J by 5 bases. The CDR3 is 19 residues long. CDR3: CATSDLGLGQWGENEKLFF. CDR3 coding DNA: TGTGCCACCAGTGACCTCGGCCTGGGACAGTGGGGCGAAAATGAAAAACTGTTTTTT.

V usage is TRBV11-2 and J usage is TRBJ1-1; TRBD1 matches at 8 bases. The CDR3 covers 14 residues. V shed 3 bases and J 4 bases; nucleotides not matched to a gene: 4. The germline CDR1 and CDR2 sequences are SGHAT and FQNNGV. In DNA, the CDR3 is TGTGCCAGCAGCTTGGACAGGGTCAGCACTGAAGCTTTCTTT. It encodes CASSLDRVSTEAFF.

V gene TRBV27 combines with J gene TRBJ2-2; 9 positions match TRBD1. V dropped 7 bases and J dropped 6; count of bases not matched to a gene: 9. This CDR3 is built from 15 residues. Per germline, CDR1 MNHEY and CDR2 SMNVEV (reference sequence). For the CDR3, the DNA is TGTGCCAGCAAGCACAGGGGGCGAGAGTCCGGGGAGCTGTTTTTT. This encodes CASKHRGRESGELFF.

The chain carries TRBV15 and TRBJ1-3; no clear D. Germline loops: CDR1 LNHNV, CDR2 YYDKDF (reference sequence). V lost 0 bases, J lost 2 bases, and 8 bases lay in between. There are 15 residues in the CDR3. The CDR3, as DNA: TGTGCCACCAGCAGAGATCCCGGTGCTGGAAACACCATATATTTT. It is translated as CATSRDPGAGNTIYF.